Listed below are T cell receptor beta chains from one sample, sequenced in a study of cytomegalovirus exposure and HLA in healthy donors. Method: immunoSEQ multiplex PCR; TCRdb's copy keeps in-frame clones and lacks some. In the table there are 80,000 to 100,000 clones, under 70% of which are singletons. Sequenced material: PBMCs. All receptors come from a man aged 45-60 years in good health and CMV-seronegative. The CDR3 runs from the conserved cysteine through the conserved F or W. The D gene is left open where the match is weak. Size is omitted from some rows. Given values are once, few, many or a class for expanded clones.

TRBJ1-1 | NA | NA | TRBV5-3 | CARSLERGVGTEAFF | TGTGCCAGAAGCTTGGAACGGGGTGTAGGCACTGAAGCTTTCTTT
TRBJ2-1 | NA | NA | TRBV9 | CASSVGGGDNEQFF | TGTGCCAGCAGCGTAGGTGGCGGGGACAATGAGCAGTTCTTC
TRBJ2-1 | TRBD2 | NA | TRBV30 | CAWTSGFSYNEQFF | TGTGCCTGGACTAGCGGGTTTTCCTACAATGAGCAGTTCTTC
TRBJ1-2 | TRBD1 | NA | TRBV6-5 | CASSYDRANYGYTF | TGTGCCAGCAGTTATGACAGGGCCAATTATGGCTACACCTTC
TRBJ1-2 | TRBD1 | NA | TRBV7-9 | CASSPSGTANYGYTF | TGTGCCAGCAGCCCTAGTGGGACAGCCAACTATGGCTACACCTTC
TRBJ2-3 | TRBD1 | NA | TRBV19 | CASSKGQGPDTQYF | TGTGCCAGTAGTAAGGGACAGGGGCCAGATACGCAGTATTTT
TRBJ1-3 | NA | NA | TRBV27 | CASSLTGPGNTIYF | TGTGCCAGCAGTTTGACAGGCCCTGGAAACACCATATATTTT
TRBJ2-5 | TRBD2 | NA | TRBV9 | CASSTDGTSGRETQYF | TGTGCCAGCAGCACAGACGGGACTAGCGGGAGGGAGACCCAGTACTTC
TRBJ2-7 | TRBD1 | NA | TRBV11-2 | CASSSRDRGRYEQYF | TGTGCCAGCAGCTCAAGGGACAGGGGCCGCTACGAGCAGTACTTC
TRBJ2-1 | TRBD2 | NA | TRBV9 | CASLASGSNEQFF | TGTGCCAGCCTGGCTAGCGGGAGCAATGAGCAGTTCTTC
TRBJ1-2 | NA | NA | TRBV11-2 | CASSLGRDFNYGYTF | TGTGCCAGCAGCTTAGGACGGGATTTTAACTATGGCTACACCTTC
TRBJ2-7 | TRBD1 | NA | TRBV4-3 | CASSPSGQGGSYEQYF | TGCGCCAGCAGCCCGTCGGGACAGGGGGGCTCCTACGAGCAGTACTTC
TRBJ1-3 | NA | NA | TRBV7-2 | CASSFQVDTIYF | TGTGCCAGCAGCTTTCAGGTGGACACCATATATTTT
TRBJ1-1 | NA | NA | TRBV7-2 | CASQPQVGLGTEAFF | TGTGCCAGCCAGCCCCAGGTGGGCTTGGGCACTGAAGCTTTCTTT
TRBJ1-2 | NA | few | TRBV10-2 | CASSPQGYGYTF | TGCGCCAGCAGTCCGCAGGGTTATGGCTACACCTTC
TRBJ2-1 | TRBD2 | NA | TRBV7-2 | CASSLVGSGGNNEQFF | TGTGCCAGCAGCTTAGTGGGTAGCGGGGGAAACAATGAGCAGTTCTTC
TRBJ2-3 | TRBD2 | NA | TRBV4-2 | CASSPLSRGSTDTQYF | TGTGCCAGCAGCCCCCTCTCGCGGGGGAGCACAGATACGCAGTATTTT
TRBJ1-5 | NA | NA | TRBV30 | CAWSYRVGSNQPQHF | TGTGCCTGGAGTTACAGGGTAGGGAGCAATCAGCCCCAGCATTTT
TRBJ2-7 | NA | NA | TRBV28 | CASSLRGYADEQYF | TGTGCCAGCAGTTTAAGGGGTTACGCAGACGAGCAGTACTTC
TRBJ2-2 | NA | NA | TRBV27 | CASSSLTAFPELFF | TGTGCCAGCAGTTCGTTGACTGCGTTCCCGGAGCTGTTTTTT
TRBJ1-4 | NA | few | TRBV4-1 | CASSQAGPTLNEKLFF | TGCGCCAGCAGCCAAGCGGGTCCCACCTTAAATGAAAAACTGTTTTTT
TRBJ2-2 | TRBD2 | NA | TRBV7-6 | CATRTSGATGELFF | TGTGCCACCAGGACTAGCGGGGCCACCGGGGAGCTGTTTTTT
TRBJ2-2 | TRBD2 | NA | TRBV7-6 | CASSLPHLAGGSGELFF | TGTGCCAGCAGCTTACCACACCTAGCGGGGGGCTCCGGGGAGCTGTTTTTT
TRBJ2-7 | NA | NA | TRBV29-1 | CSVEEQGLRYF | TGCAGCGTTGAAGAACAGGGCCTTCGGTACTTC
TRBJ2-7 | NA | NA | TRBV5-8 | CASSLVGGYEQYF | TGTGCCAGCAGCTTGGTAGGAGGCTACGAGCAGTACTTC
TRBJ2-1 | TRBD2 | once | TRBV6-1 | CASSEASGGNNEQFF | TGTGCCAGCAGTGAAGCCTCCGGGGGGAACAATGAGCAGTTCTTC
TRBJ1-1 | NA | few | TRBV7-9 | CASSPRGGTEAFF | TGTGCCAGCAGCCCGCGCGGGGGCACTGAAGCTTTCTTT
TRBJ1-5 | TRBD1 | NA | TRBV2 | CASSEARGQTNQPQHF | TGTGCCAGCAGTGAAGCAAGGGGACAGACCAATCAGCCCCAGCATTTT
TRBJ2-1 | TRBD2 | few | TRBV5-4 | CASSPGLADFNEQFF | TGTGCCAGCAGCCCCGGACTAGCGGATTTCAATGAGCAGTTCTTC
TRBJ2-5 | TRBD1 | NA | TRBV5-1 | CASSPRTGGQETQYF | TGCGCCAGCAGCCCTAGGACAGGGGGCCAAGAGACCCAGTACTTC
TRBJ1-1 | NA | NA | TRBV6-5 | CATIRGENTEAFF | TGTGCCACTATCCGGGGGGAGAACACTGAAGCTTTCTTT
TRBJ1-4 | NA | NA | TRBV5-3 | CARSLHGAGEKLFF | TGTGCCAGAAGCCTCCATGGGGCGGGAGAAAAACTGTTTTTT
TRBJ2-5 | TRBD1 | few | TRBV10-3 | CAISLGTGEETQYF | TGTGCCATCAGTCTCGGGACAGGCGAGGAGACCCAGTACTTC
TRBJ1-5 | TRBD1 | NA | TRBV4-2 | CASSQDYPDRASRGNQPQHF | TGTGCCAGCAGCCAAGATTACCCGGACAGGGCTTCCCGCGGCAATCAGCCCCAGCATTTT
TRBJ1-2 | NA | NA | TRBV4-3 | CASSQEEDYGYTF | TGCGCCAGCAGCCAAGAAGAGGACTATGGCTACACCTTC
TRBJ1-6 | NA | NA | TRBV28 | CASSLGGFSSYNSPLHF | TGTGCCAGCAGTTTAGGAGGGTTCAGCTCCTATAATTCACCCCTCCACTTT
TRBJ2-1 | NA | NA | TRBV6-5 | CASSYLRAGEKAEQFF | TGTGCCAGCAGTTACCTCCGTGCCGGGGAGAAGGCTGAGCAGTTCTTC
TRBJ2-3 | NA | few | TRBV4-3 | CASSQDSRGTDTQYF | TGCGCCAGCAGCCAAGATTCGCGGGGCACAGATACGCAGTATTTT
TRBJ2-1 | NA | few | TRBV7-3 | CASSLGSGTPLNEQFF | TGTGCCAGCAGCCTAGGTTCGGGGACTCCTCTGAATGAGCAGTTCTTC
TRBJ2-2 | NA | once | TRBV30 | CAWTPGPPGELFF | TGTGCCTGGACCCCAGGGCCGCCTGGGGAGCTGTTTTTT